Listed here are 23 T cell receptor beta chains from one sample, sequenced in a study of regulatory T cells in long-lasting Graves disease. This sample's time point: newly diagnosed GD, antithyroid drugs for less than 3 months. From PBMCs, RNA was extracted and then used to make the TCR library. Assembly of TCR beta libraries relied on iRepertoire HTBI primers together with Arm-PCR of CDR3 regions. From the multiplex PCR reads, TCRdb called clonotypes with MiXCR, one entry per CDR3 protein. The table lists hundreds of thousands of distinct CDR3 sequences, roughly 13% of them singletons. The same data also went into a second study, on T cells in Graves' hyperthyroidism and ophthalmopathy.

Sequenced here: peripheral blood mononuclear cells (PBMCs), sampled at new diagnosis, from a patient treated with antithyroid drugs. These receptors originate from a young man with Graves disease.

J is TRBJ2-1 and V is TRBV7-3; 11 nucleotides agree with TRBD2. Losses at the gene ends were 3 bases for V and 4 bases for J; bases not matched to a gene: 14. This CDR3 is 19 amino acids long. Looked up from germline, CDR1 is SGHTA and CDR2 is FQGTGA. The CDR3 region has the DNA TGTGCCAGCAGCTTCAAGGGACAGCAGACTAGCGGGATTTACAATGAGCAGTTCTTC. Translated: CASSFKGQQTSGIYNEQFF. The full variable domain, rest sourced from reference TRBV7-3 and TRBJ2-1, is GAGVSQTPSNKVTEKGKYVELRCDPISGHTALYWYRQSLGQGPEFLIYFQGTGAADDSGLPNDRFFAVRPEGSVSTLKIQRTERGDSAVYLCASSFKGQQTSGIYNEQFFGPGTRLTVL.

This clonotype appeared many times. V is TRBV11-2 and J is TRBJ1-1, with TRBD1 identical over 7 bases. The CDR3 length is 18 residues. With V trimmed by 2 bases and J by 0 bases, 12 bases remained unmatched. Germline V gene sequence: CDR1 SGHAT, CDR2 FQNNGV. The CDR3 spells CASSLRPTGILMNTEAFF. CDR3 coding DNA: TGTGCCAGCAGCTTACGACCGACAGGGATACTCATGAACACTGAAGCTTTCTTT.

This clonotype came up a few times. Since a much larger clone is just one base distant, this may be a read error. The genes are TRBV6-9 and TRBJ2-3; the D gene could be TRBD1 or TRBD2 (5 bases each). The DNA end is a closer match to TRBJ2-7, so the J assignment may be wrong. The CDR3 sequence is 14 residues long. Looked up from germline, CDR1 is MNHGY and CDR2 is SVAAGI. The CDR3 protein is CASSYKGAWTEQYF. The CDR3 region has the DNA TGTGCCAGCAGTTACAAGGGAGCGTGGACAGAGCAGTACTTC.

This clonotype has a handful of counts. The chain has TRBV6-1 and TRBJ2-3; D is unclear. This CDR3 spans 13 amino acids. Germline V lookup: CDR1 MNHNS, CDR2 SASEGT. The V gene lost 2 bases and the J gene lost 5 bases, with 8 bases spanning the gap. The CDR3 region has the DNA TGTGCCAGCAGTGAAATTAGTGAAGATACGCAGTATTTT. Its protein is CASSEISEDTQYF.

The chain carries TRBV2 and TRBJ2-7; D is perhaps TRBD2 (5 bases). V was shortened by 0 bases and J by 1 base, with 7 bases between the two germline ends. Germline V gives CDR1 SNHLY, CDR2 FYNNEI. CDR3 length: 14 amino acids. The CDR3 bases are TGTGCCAGCAGTGAAGCACGGGGATCCTACGAGCAGTACTTC. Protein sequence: CASSEARGSYEQYF.

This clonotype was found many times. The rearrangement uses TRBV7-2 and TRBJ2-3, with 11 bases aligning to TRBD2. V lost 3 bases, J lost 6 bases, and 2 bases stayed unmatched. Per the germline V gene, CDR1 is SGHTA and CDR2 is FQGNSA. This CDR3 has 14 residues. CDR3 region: CASSFTSGSDTQYF. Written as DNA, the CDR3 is TGTGCCAGCAGCTTTACTAGCGGGAGTGATACGCAGTATTTT.

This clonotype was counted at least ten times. The CDR3 DNA sequence: TGTGCCAGCAGTTACGGGACTAGCGGGGAGGGTGAGCAGTTCTTC. Encoded protein: CASSYGTSGEGEQFF. The chain employs TRBV6-2 or TRBV6-3 and TRBJ2-1; 13 nucleotides line up with TRBD2. Germline CDR1 reads MNHEY; CDR2 reads SVGEGT. The junction had 4 bases not matched to a gene; V was cut back by 2 bases and J by 9 bases. This CDR3 region has 15 residues.

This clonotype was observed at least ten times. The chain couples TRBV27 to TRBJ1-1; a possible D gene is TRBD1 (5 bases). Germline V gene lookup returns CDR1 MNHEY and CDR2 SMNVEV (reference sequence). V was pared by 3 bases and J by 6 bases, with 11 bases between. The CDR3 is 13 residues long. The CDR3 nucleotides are TGTGCCAGCAGTTTCCAGGGTAACGCTGAAGCTTTCTTT. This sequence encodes CASSFQGNAEAFF.

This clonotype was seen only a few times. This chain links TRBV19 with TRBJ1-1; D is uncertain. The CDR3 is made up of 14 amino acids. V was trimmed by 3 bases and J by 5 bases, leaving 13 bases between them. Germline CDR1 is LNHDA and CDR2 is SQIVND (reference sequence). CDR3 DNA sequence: TGTGCCAGTAGTATGGAGGCCGGGGAGACTGAAGCTTTCTTT. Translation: CASSMEAGETEAFF.

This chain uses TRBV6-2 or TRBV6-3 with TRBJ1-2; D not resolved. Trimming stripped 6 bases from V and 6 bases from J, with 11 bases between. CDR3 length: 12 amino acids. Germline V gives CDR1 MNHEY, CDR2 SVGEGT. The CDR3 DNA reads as TGTGCCAGCAGACCCGGCCGCCATGGCTACACCTTC. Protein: CASRPGRHGYTF.

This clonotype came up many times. CDR3 amino acids: CASSNTRGVGHQTQYF. CDR3 DNA sequence: TGTGCCAGCAGTAACACCAGGGGGGTAGGACATCAGACCCAGTACTTC. The rearrangement joins TRBV12-3 or TRBV12-4 to TRBJ2-5; tentatively, D is TRBD1 (7 bases). V lost 5 bases and J 6 bases, leaving 22 bases between the germline ends. CDR3 length: 16 amino acids.

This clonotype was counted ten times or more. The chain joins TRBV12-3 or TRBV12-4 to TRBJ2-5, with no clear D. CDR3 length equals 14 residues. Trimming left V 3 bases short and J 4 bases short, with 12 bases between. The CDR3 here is CASSFRQYAETQYF. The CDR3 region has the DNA TGTGCCAGCAGTTTCCGTCAATACGCAGAGACCCAGTACTTC.

The CDR3 loop is CASSLGLPRTNEQFF. CDR3 nucleotides: TGTGCCAGCAGCCTCGGCCTCCCGAGGACGAATGAGCAGTTCTTC. This chain joins TRBV14 and TRBJ2-1; D is undetermined. Germline V CDR1 and CDR2: SGHDN, FVKESK. V lost 4 bases and J lost 7, with 17 bases in between. The CDR3 is 15 residues long. Combining the CDR3 with reference TRBV14 and TRBJ2-1 gives the whole variable domain EAGVTQFPSHSVIEKGQTVTLRCDPISGHDNLYWYRRVMGKEIKFLLHFVKESKQDESGMPNNRFLAERTGGTYSTLKVQPAELEDSGVYFCASSLGLPRTNEQFFGPGTRLTVL.

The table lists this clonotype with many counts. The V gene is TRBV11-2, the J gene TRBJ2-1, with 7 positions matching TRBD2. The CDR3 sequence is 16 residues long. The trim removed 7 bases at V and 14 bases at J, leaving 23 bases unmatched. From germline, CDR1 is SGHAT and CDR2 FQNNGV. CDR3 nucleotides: TGTGCCAGCACCGAAGGGGTGTCTAGCGGAGCTAGAGGAGAGTTCTTC. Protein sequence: CASTEGVSSGARGEFF. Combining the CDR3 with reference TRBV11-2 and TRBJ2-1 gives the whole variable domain EAGVAQSPRYKIIEKRQSVAFWCNPISGHATLYWYQQILGQGPKLLIQFQNNGVVDDSQLPKDRFSAERLKGVDSTLKIQPAKLEDSAVYLCASTEGVSSGARGEFFGPGTRLTVL.

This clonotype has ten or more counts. For the CDR3, the DNA is TGTGCCAGCAGCGTAGATGGGGTTACCGGGGAGCTGTTTTTT. Its translation is CASSVDGVTGELFF. The chain combines TRBV9 with TRBJ2-2; D is unclear. Germline assignment: CDR1 SGDLS and CDR2 YYNGEE. Trimming removed 0 bases at V and 5 bases at J, with 8 bases between. The CDR3 consists of 14 residues.

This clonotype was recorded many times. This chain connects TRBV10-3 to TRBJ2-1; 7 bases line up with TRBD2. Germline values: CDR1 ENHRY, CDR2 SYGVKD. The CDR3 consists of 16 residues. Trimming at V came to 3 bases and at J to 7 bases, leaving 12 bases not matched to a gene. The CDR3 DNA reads TGTGCCATCAGTGACACAGCGGGACTCTCTCGAAATGAGCAGTTCTTC. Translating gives CAISDTAGLSRNEQFF.

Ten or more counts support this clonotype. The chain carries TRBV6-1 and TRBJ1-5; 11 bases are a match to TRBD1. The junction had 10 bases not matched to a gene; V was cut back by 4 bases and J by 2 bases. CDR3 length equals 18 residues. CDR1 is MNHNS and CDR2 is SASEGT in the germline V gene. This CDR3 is CASSVRGQGGIGNQPQHF. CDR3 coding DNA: TGTGCCAGCAGTGTCAGGGGACAGGGGGGTATCGGCAATCAGCCCCAGCATTTT.

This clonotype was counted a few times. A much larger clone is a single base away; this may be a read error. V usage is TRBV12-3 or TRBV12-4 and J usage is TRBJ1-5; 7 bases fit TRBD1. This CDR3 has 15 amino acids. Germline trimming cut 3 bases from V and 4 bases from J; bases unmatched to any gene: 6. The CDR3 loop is CASSFETGKNQPQHF. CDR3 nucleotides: TGTGCCAGCAGTTTCGAGACAGGGAAGAATCAGCCCCAGCATTTT.

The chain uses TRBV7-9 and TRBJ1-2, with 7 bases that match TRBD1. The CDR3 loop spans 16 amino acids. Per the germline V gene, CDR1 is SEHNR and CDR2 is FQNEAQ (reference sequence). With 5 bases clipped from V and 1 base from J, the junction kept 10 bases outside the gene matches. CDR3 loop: CASSQYTGAVNYGYTF. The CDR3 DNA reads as TGTGCCAGCAGCCAGTACACAGGGGCGGTTAACTATGGCTACACCTTC.

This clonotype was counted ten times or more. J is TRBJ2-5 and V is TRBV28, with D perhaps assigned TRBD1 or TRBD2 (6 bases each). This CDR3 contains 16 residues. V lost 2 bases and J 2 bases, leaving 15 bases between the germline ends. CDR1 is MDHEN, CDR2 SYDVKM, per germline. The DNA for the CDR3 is TGTGCCAGCAGTTTAGGGGGGCGGCGCCTACAAGAGACCCAGTACTTC. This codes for CASSLGGRRLQETQYF. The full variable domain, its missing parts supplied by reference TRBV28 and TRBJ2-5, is DVKVTQSSRYLVKRTGEKVFLECVQDMDHENMFWYRQDPGLGLRLIYFSYDVKMKEKGDIPEGYSVSREKKERFSLILESASTNQTSMYLCASSLGGRRLQETQYFGPGTRLLVL.

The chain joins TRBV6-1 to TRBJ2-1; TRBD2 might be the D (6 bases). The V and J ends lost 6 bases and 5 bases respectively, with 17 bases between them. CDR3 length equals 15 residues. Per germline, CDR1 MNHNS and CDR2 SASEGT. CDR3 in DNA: TGTGCCAGCAGCCCCAGGAGGGCCGGGGACAATGAGCAGTTCTTC. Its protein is CASSPRRAGDNEQFF.

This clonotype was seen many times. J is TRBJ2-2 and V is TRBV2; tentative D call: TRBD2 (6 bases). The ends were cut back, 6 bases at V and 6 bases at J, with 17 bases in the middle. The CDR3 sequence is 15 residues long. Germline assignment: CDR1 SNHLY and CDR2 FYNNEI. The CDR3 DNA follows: TGTGCCAGCAGAGGAGGGATCGTCACGGCCGGGGAGCTGTTTTTT. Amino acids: CASRGGIVTAGELFF.

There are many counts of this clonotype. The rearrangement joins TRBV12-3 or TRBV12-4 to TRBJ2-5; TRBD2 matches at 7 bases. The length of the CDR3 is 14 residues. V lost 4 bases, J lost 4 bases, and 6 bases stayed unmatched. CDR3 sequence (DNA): TGTGCCAGCAGTTCCGGACTAGGAGGAGAGACCCAGTACTTC. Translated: CASSSGLGGETQYF.